Listed below are T cell receptor beta chains from one sample, sequenced in a study of T-cell reconstitution after alpha-beta-depleted transplantation in children. TCRdb recomputed calls from the PCR reads with MiXCR, one row per CDR3 protein. Of approximately 500,000 distinct CDR3 sequences in the sample, under 12% are singletons; the top ten hold around 2.2%. The sample was PBMCs, taken before TCRalphabeta/CD19-depleted stem cell transplant. Receptor source: a child aged 2 to 10 with inherited bone marrow failure, due to receive a stem cell transplant. Each CDR3 is given with its conserved first and last residue. D genes are given only for firm matches. Only some rows state a clone size, as once, few, many or a class for expanded clones.

d_call clone_size j_call v_call cdr3_nt cdr3_aa
NA few TRBJ2-5 TRBV2 TGTGCCAGCGCCGCCTGGGGAGCGAGGGTGGGGCAAGAGACCCAGTACTTC CASAAWGARVGQETQYF
NA many TRBJ1-2 TRBV7-2 TGTGCCAGCAGCTTAGAGCAGTATAACTATGGCTACACCTTC CASSLEQYNYGYTF
TRBD2 few TRBJ2-7 TRBV20-1 TGCAGTGCTAGGGGACTAGCGGGAGGGTCCCCTACCTACGAGCAGTACTTC CSARGLAGGSPTYEQYF
NA few TRBJ1-2 TRBV7-6 TGTGCCAGCAGCCCGCCCGGCGGGGGTTCGGGAGGCTACACCTTC CASSPPGGGSGGYTF
NA many TRBJ2-7 TRBV6-5 TGTGCCAGCAGTTACTCGAGGGCGGGCTACGAGCAGTACTTC CASSYSRAGYEQYF
NA many TRBJ2-1 TRBV27 TGTGCCAGCGACCTACGGGGCAGGAGGGGAGTGGATGAGCAGTTCTTC CASDLRGRRGVDEQFF
TRBD2 many TRBJ2-7 TRBV28 TGTGCCAGCAACGACCCTCCGGGAGGGCACTACGAGCAGTACTTC CASNDPPGGHYEQYF
TRBD2 many TRBJ2-1 TRBV9 TGTGCCAGCAGTGGGGGGGGACTAGCGGGAAATGAGCAGTTCTTC CASSGGGLAGNEQFF
TRBD1 once TRBJ2-7 TRBV10-1 TGCGCCAGCAGTGAGGCCCGGACAGGGTTCGACGAGCAGTACTTC CASSEARTGFDEQYF
NA many TRBJ2-3 TRBV10-3 TGTGCCATCAGTGACCCCCTAGCGTGGGACACAGATACGCAGTATTTT CAISDPLAWDTDTQYF
NA few TRBJ2-1 TRBV19 TGTGCCAGTAGTTCCGGGACCCGCTCCTACAATGAGCAGTTCTTC CASSSGTRSYNEQFF
TRBD1 many TRBJ1-6 TRBV5-1 TGCGCCAGCAGCCCAGGGACAGGGGATATTTCACCCCTCCACTTT CASSPGTGDISPLHF
TRBD1 NA TRBJ2-7 TRBV5-6 TGTGCCAGCAGCTCCTGGACAGGGGCTGGGTACGAGCAGTACTTC CASSSWTGAGYEQYF
TRBD1 many TRBJ1-1 TRBV6-5 TGTGCCAGCAGTTATGGACAGGGCGGCACTGAAGCTTTCTTT CASSYGQGGTEAFF
NA few TRBJ2-7 TRBV7-2 TGTGCCAGCAGCTTAGTGCAAGGACCCTCCTACGAGCAGTACTTC CASSLVQGPSYEQYF
NA many TRBJ1-1 TRBV18 TGTGCCAGCTCACCGGGACAGAACACTGAAGCTTTCTTT CASSPGQNTEAFF
NA few TRBJ2-7 TRBV7-9 TGTGCCAGCAGCTTCGGAGGGAAACTCGGTAACGAGCAGTACTTC CASSFGGKLGNEQYF
NA many TRBJ2-1 TRBV7-9 TGTGCCTCGGGAGCGTCCTACAATGAGCAGTTCTTC CASGASYNEQFF
TRBD1 many TRBJ1-5 TRBV5-1 TGCGCCAGCAGCTTGGAGGGACAGGGCGGTCAGCCCCAGCATTTT CASSLEGQGGQPQHF
NA many TRBJ1-1 TRBV29-1 TGCAGCGTTGCTGACAGCACTGAAGCTTTCTTT CSVADSTEAFF
NA many TRBJ2-3 TRBV4-3 TGCGCCAGTAGGAATACGCAGTATTTT CASRNTQYF
NA many TRBJ2-7 TRBV20-1 TGCAGTGCTAGAGGTTTGAGGGGGCGTTTAATCGGGAGCTCCTACGAGCAGTACTTC CSARGLRGRLIGSSYEQYF
TRBD1 many TRBJ2-2 TRBV5-5 TGTGCCAGCAGCCGGACTGCGACAGGGTTGAACACCGGGGAGCTGTTTTTT CASSRTATGLNTGELFF
NA few TRBJ1-1 TRBV12-3/TRBV12-4 TGTGCCAGCAGTTGGTCCCTAGAGGGTGTGAACACTGAAGCTTTCTTT CASSWSLEGVNTEAFF
NA few TRBJ2-4 TRBV12-3/TRBV12-4 TGTGCCAGCAGCCCGCGCGGTGCGGCCAAAAACATTCAGTACTTC CASSPRGAAKNIQYF
NA many TRBJ2-7 TRBV29-1 TGCAGCGTTGAAGAACACGAGCAGTACTTC CSVEEHEQYF
NA many TRBJ2-5 TRBV28 TGTGCCAGCAGCATCGTCAGGGAGACCCAGTACTTC CASSIVRETQYF
TRBD1 many TRBJ2-7 TRBV6-5 TGTGCCAGCAGTTACACCCGACAGGGCTTAGGCGAGCAGTACTTC CASSYTRQGLGEQYF
NA NA TRBJ2-7 TRBV5-4 TGTGCCAGCAGCTTTGAGGAATCGGCCTACGAGCAGTACTTC CASSFEESAYEQYF
TRBD2 many TRBJ2-7 TRBV27 TGTGCCAGCATAGGGCTAGCGGGAGACGGCTCCTACGAGCAGTACTTC CASIGLAGDGSYEQYF
TRBD1 many TRBJ1-1 TRBV3-1 TGTGCCAGCAGCCAAGTGGACAGGGGAGGCACTGAAGCTTTCTTT CASSQVDRGGTEAFF
NA many TRBJ1-1 TRBV13 TGTGCCAGCAGCTCTCGACAGGAGGGCCTGAACACTGAAGCTTTCTTT CASSSRQEGLNTEAFF
NA NA TRBJ2-3 TRBV28 TGTGCCAGCATAGCAGACACAGATACGCAGTATTTT CASIADTDTQYF
NA many TRBJ2-7 TRBV12-3/TRBV12-4 TGTGCCAGCAGTTCCGAGGGGGACCCCTACGAGCAGTACTTC CASSSEGDPYEQYF
TRBD2 few TRBJ2-1 TRBV7-9 TGTGCCAGCAGCTTAGACCGCCTAGCGGGAGTTTTCTATGAGCAGTTCTTC CASSLDRLAGVFYEQFF
TRBD1 many TRBJ2-6 TRBV6-5 TGTGCCAGCAGTTACTCCGGGACAGGGGCAGGTGGGGCCAACGTCCTGACTTTC CASSYSGTGAGGANVLTF
TRBD2 NA TRBJ2-1 TRBV5-1 TGCGCCAGCAGCCCGAGACTAGCGGGAGACCCCTACAATGAGCAGTTCTTC CASSPRLAGDPYNEQFF
NA few TRBJ1-2 TRBV12-5 TGTGCTAGTGGTACTGGGGGATTTGGCGATGGCTACACCTTC CASGTGGFGDGYTF
TRBD1 few TRBJ1-6 TRBV20-1 TGCAGTGCCCGGCAGGGGGCTGGTTCACCCCTCCACTTT CSARQGAGSPLHF
TRBD1 many TRBJ1-1 TRBV29-1 TGCAGCGTGGGGGGACAGACAAACACTGAAGCTTTCTTT CSVGGQTNTEAFF
NA many TRBJ2-1 TRBV6-5 TGTGCCAGCAGTTACGTAGGCCATGAGCAGTTCTTC CASSYVGHEQFF
NA many TRBJ2-1 TRBV10-3 TGTGCCATCAGTGACGGCGGATACTCCTACAATGAGCAGTTCTTC CAISDGGYSYNEQFF
TRBD1 many TRBJ2-7 TRBV30 TGTGCCTGTGATGGGACAGGGTTCCGCTACGAGCAGTACTTC CACDGTGFRYEQYF